These 13 T cell receptor beta chains were all obtained from the same sample, sequenced in a study of blood T cell repertoires in COVID-19. The table came from immunoSEQ multiplex PCR; TCRdb's copy has only in-frame clones and leaves some out. The table has over 130,000 clones, around 90% seen once. Sample: peripheral blood. These TCRs come from a man aged 60 to 75 with active or convalescent COVID-19.

The genes are TRBV7-2 and TRBJ1-4, with TRBD1 identical over 8 bases. The CDR3 is made up of 15 amino acids. V trimming: 6 bases; J trimming: 3 bases; junction bases outside the gene matches: 6. Per germline, CDR1 SGHTA and CDR2 FQGNSA. CDR3 sequence reads: CASRRSGGSNEKLFF. The CDR3, as DNA: TGTGCCAGCAGAAGATCAGGGGGCTCTAATGAAAAACTGTTTTTT.

The chain combines TRBV16 with TRBJ2-7; TRBD1 matches at 7 bases. CDR1 KGHSY and CDR2 FQNENV come from the germline V gene. V lost 5 bases to trimming and J lost 5 bases; unmatched junction nucleotides: 15. This CDR3 is built from 16 residues. The CDR3 protein is CASSFSDRFNSNEQYF. DNA for the CDR3: TGTGCCAGCAGCTTTTCGGACAGGTTCAACTCAAACGAGCAGTACTTC.

V is TRBV18 and J is TRBJ1-2, with TRBD1 identical over 12 bases. The germline gives CDR1 KGHSH, CDR2 LQKENI. The CDR3 length is 14 residues. V was pared by 3 bases and J by 6 bases, with 2 bases of the junction left unmatched. The CDR3 DNA follows: TGTGCCAGCTCACCGGGACAGGGGGCGGATGGCTACACCTTC. It codes for CASSPGQGADGYTF.

The chain uses TRBV5-6 and TRBJ2-5, with D possibly being TRBD2 (7 bases). The CDR3 is 14 amino acids. Trimming shortened V by 1 base and J by 5 bases, and 12 bases separated the two germline ends. Germline loops: CDR1 SGHDT, CDR2 YYEEEE. The CDR3 DNA sequence: TGTGCCAGCAGCTTGCGGCGGGGGCATGAGACCCAGTACTTC. It codes for CASSLRRGHETQYF.

The J gene is TRBJ1-3, the V gene TRBV5-6; 8 bases match TRBD1. J was trimmed by 5 bases and V by 3 bases; bases with no gene match: 7. The length of the CDR3 is 15 residues. Germline lookup yields CDR1 SGHDT and CDR2 YYEEEE. CDR3 loop: CASSWTGIERNTIYF. The CDR3 DNA is TGTGCCAGCAGCTGGACAGGGATAGAACGAAACACCATATATTTT.

The V call is TRBV14, the J call TRBJ2-3; a possible D gene is TRBD1 (5 bases). This CDR3 comprises 16 residues. Germline V gene lookup returns CDR1 SGHDN and CDR2 FVKESK. V was clipped by 2 bases and J by 1 base, with 13 bases between them. DNA for the CDR3: TGTGCCAGCAGCCAAAAGACAGTCTTGGGCACAGATACGCAGTATTTT. This gives the protein CASSQKTVLGTDTQYF.

V and J are TRBV19 and TRBJ2-2, with TRBD1 identical over 7 bases. The V and J ends lost 5 bases and 0 bases, in that order; junction bases with no gene match: 3. Germline assignment: CDR1 LNHDA and CDR2 SQIVND (reference sequence). The CDR3 sequence is 15 residues long. The CDR3 coding sequence is TGTGCCAGTAGTCCGGGACAGCCGAACACCGGGGAGCTGTTTTTT. Translation: CASSPGQPNTGELFF. The full variable domain, completed using reference TRBV19 and TRBJ2-2, is DGGITQSPKYLFRKEGQNVTLSCEQNLNHDAMYWYRQDPGQGLRLIYYSQIVNDFQKGDIAEGYSVSREKKESFPLTVTSAQKNPTAFYLCASSPGQPNTGELFFGEGSRLTVL.

This sequence joins TRBV27 and TRBJ1-3; 7 positions match TRBD1. CDR1 MNHEY and CDR2 SMNVEV come from the germline V gene (reference sequence). The CDR3 covers 15 residues. V shed 6 bases and J 0 bases; nucleotides not matched to a gene: 5. The CDR3 DNA follows: TGTGCCAGCAGCAGAGCAGGGGGCTCTGGAAACACCATATATTTT. Translated, it gives CASSRAGGSGNTIYF.

This chain connects TRBV4-2 to TRBJ2-2; weak D call: TRBD2 (6 bases). Germline CDR1 reads LGHNA; CDR2 reads YNFKEQ. Deletions cut 1 base from V and 3 bases from J, with 18 bases between. This CDR3 is 18 amino acids long. CDR3 in DNA: TGTGCCAGCAGCCAAGCGCGGGGTAAGAGGGTGGACACCGGGGAGCTGTTTTTT. This translates into CASSQARGKRVDTGELFF.

The V and J genes are TRBV6-6 and TRBJ1-1, with a weak D call TRBD1 (6 bases). The ends were cut back, 6 bases at V and 1 base at J, with 9 bases in the middle. Germline CDR1 is MNHNY and CDR2 is SVGAGI (reference sequence). CDR3 size: 13 residues. The CDR3 DNA is TGTGCCAGCAGCCTACAGGGGAACACTGAAGCTTTCTTT. Protein sequence: CASSLQGNTEAFF.

V is TRBV19 and J is TRBJ2-5; D is undetermined. Germline lookup yields CDR1 LNHDA and CDR2 SQIVND (reference sequence). This CDR3 has 13 residues. Trimming shortened V by 5 bases and J by 2 bases, and 9 bases separated the two germline ends. CDR3 protein: CASSHNSQETQYF. The DNA of the CDR3 is TGTGCCAGTAGTCACAATTCTCAAGAGACCCAGTACTTC.

V and J are TRBV19 and TRBJ1-5; unclear D gene. The CDR3 has 16 amino acids. Germline V lookup: CDR1 LNHDA, CDR2 SQIVND (reference sequence). Deletions cut 7 bases from V and 0 bases from J, with 16 bases between. Here the CDR3 DNA reads TGTGCCAGTAAGGAGATTTGGTCCAATAGCAATCAGCCCCAGCATTTT. It codes for CASKEIWSNSNQPQHF.

The V call is TRBV29-1, the J call TRBJ2-7, with D perhaps TRBD2 (5 bases). CDR1 and CDR2 from the germline V gene are SQVTM and ANQGSEA. The CDR3 has 11 amino acids. V lost 6 bases, J lost 4 bases, and 10 bases lay in between. The CDR3 spells CSVRTGYEQYF. In DNA, the CDR3 is TGCAGCGTCCGAACGGGATACGAGCAGTACTTC.